The next 30 T cell receptor beta chains were all read from a single sample in a study of post-analysis software for immune sequencing data. The study's findings and limits: About five TRBV segments were more frequent in patients than controls; TRBV5-6, TRBV5-1 and TRBV20-1 belonged to this group.

Their recognized antigens are unknown. Prepared libraries of TCR beta cDNA carried unique molecular identifiers. TCRdb re-derived calls from the PCR reads in MiXCR, one entry per CDR3 protein. The sample lists about 150,000 distinct CDR3 sequences, 30% occurring once. Sequencing was carried out using blood. These receptors were taken from a girl aged 5-17 years with multiple sclerosis.

This clonotype has a count of ten or more. The CDR3, as DNA: TGTGCCAGCAGTGATCTGGGAGATACGCAGTATTTT. Translated, it gives CASSDLGDTQYF. The rearrangement joins TRBV9 to TRBJ2-3; D not resolved. This CDR3 is 12 amino acids long. Trimming removed 5 bases at V and 5 bases at J, with 9 bases between. Germline lookup yields CDR1 SGDLS and CDR2 YYNGEE.

A remark on this clonotype: An end of the junction differs from the germline gene, which may be a read error. The chain combines TRBV18 with TRBJ2-4; possible D gene TRBD1, 6 bases. The J call is in doubt because the DNA end fits TRBJ2-7 better. The CDR3 runs 14 residues. Germline V gives CDR1 KGHSH, CDR2 LQKENI. For the CDR3, the DNA is TGTGTCAGCTCACCAGGGGCAGGATTCTACGAGCAGTACTTC. Its translation: CVSSPGAGFYEQYF.

This clonotype was detected only a few times. An end of the junction does not agree with germline; a read error may underlie this. The CDR3 DNA reads TGTGCCAGCAGAAACGGTCACTCTGGGGCCAACGTCCGGACTTTC. This translates into CASRNGHSGANVRTF. The genes are TRBV7-9 and TRBJ2-6, with D possibly being TRBD1 (5 bases). Germline V CDR1 and CDR2: SEHNR, FQNEAQ (reference sequence). This CDR3 contains 15 residues. Together with reference TRBV7-9 and TRBJ2-6, the CDR3 gives the full variable domain: DTGVSQNPRHKITKRGQNVTFRCDPISEHNRLYWYRQTLGQGPEFLTYFQNEAQLEKSRLLSDRFSAERPKGSFSTLEIQRTEQGDSAMYLCASRNGHSGANVRTFGAGSRLTVL.

This rearrangement joins TRBV29-1 to TRBJ1-2; 7 bases match TRBD1. Trimming at V came to 5 bases and at J to 3 bases, leaving 6 bases not matched to a gene. The CDR3 loop spans 13 amino acids. Germline-derived CDR1 and CDR2 are SQVTM and ANQGSEA. As DNA, the CDR3 is TGCAGCGTTAACGACAGGGACGACTATGGCTACACCTTC. It yields the protein CSVNDRDDYGYTF.

The chain is built from TRBV4-2 and TRBJ2-1, with TRBD2 matching 11 bases. Germline V gives CDR1 LGHNA, CDR2 YNFKEQ. The CDR3 length is 17 residues. Trimming at V came to 0 bases and at J to 1 base, leaving 2 bases not matched to a gene. The CDR3 DNA follows: TGTGCCAGCAGCCAAGAGTTAGCGGGAGGGTCCTACAATGAGCAGTTCTTC. It specifies CASSQELAGGSYNEQFF.

This clonotype was counted many times. This chain links TRBV18 with TRBJ2-7, with D tentatively TRBD1 (7 bases). V lost 3 bases, J lost 3 bases, and 15 bases lay in between. The CDR3 is made up of 15 amino acids. The V gene's germline CDR1 is KGHSH and CDR2 LQKENI. The chain's CDR3 is CASSPRTGLRYEQYF. CDR3 sequence (DNA): TGTGCCAGCTCACCCCGGACAGGACTACGCTACGAGCAGTACTTC.

This clonotype was counted many times. V usage is TRBV12-3 or TRBV12-4 and J usage is TRBJ2-7, with D possibly called TRBD1 or TRBD2 (5 bases each). The CDR3 spans 14 residues. V gave up 5 bases and J gave up 2 bases, with 13 bases separating them. CDR3 sequence: CASSRGAATYEQYF. Here the CDR3 DNA reads TGTGCCAGCAGTAGGGGAGCAGCCACCTACGAGCAGTACTTC.

CDR3 sequence: CSARSQLHGYEQYF. Here the CDR3 DNA reads TGCAGTGCTAGAAGCCAACTACATGGCTACGAGCAGTACTTC. The chain recombines TRBV20-1 with TRBJ2-4; no firm D call. The J call is in doubt because the DNA end fits TRBJ2-7 better. Germline loops: CDR1 DFQATT, CDR2 SNEGSKA (reference sequence). This CDR3 region has 14 residues.

This clonotype was seen at least ten times. The chain couples TRBV9 to TRBJ1-2; TRBD1 matches at 7 bases. The CDR3 consists of 12 residues. The J segment lost 6 bases and the V segment lost 4 bases, leaving 3 bases of the junction unmatched. CDR1 and CDR2 from the germline V gene are SGDLS and YYNGEE. The CDR3 loop reads CASSRDSHGYTF. CDR3 nucleotides: TGTGCCAGCAGCCGGGACAGCCATGGCTACACCTTC.

This chain uses TRBV20-1 with TRBJ2-5; D assignment may be TRBD1 or TRBD2 (6 bases each). Germline CDR1 reads DFQATT; CDR2 reads SNEGSKA (reference sequence). The V end lost 1 base, the J end lost 4 bases, and 13 bases lay between the germline ends. The CDR3 sequence is 14 residues long. This CDR3 is CSARGGARPETQYF. CDR3 bases: TGCAGTGCTAGAGGGGGGGCCAGGCCAGAGACCCAGTACTTC.

The rearrangement uses TRBV12-3 or TRBV12-4 and TRBJ2-3; D gene ambiguous. This CDR3 contains 11 residues. Trimming removed 7 bases from V and 0 bases from J, with 2 bases in between. CDR3 region: CASKSTDTQYF. CDR3 bases: TGTGCCAGCAAGAGCACAGATACGCAGTATTTT.

This clonotype occurred many times. CDR3 residues: CAISESVSVPLGYTF. In DNA, the CDR3 is TGTGCCATCAGTGAGAGTGTGTCAGTACCACTTGGCTACACCTTC. This chain links TRBV10-3 with TRBJ1-2; D gene unclear. The length of the CDR3 is 15 residues. CDR1 and CDR2 (germline): ENHRY, SYGVKD. V dropped 2 bases and J dropped 7 bases, with 17 bases sitting between them.

This clonotype has a count of ten or more. V gene TRBV7-9 combines with J gene TRBJ2-7; D unclear. The length of the CDR3 is 16 residues. V lost 4 bases and J lost 3, with 19 bases in between. Per germline, CDR1 SEHNR and CDR2 FQNEAQ (reference sequence). Here the CDR3 DNA reads TGTGCCAGCAGCTCCCCGACTGACACCGCCTTCTACGAGCAGTACTTC. Protein: CASSSPTDTAFYEQYF.

Worth noting for this clonotype: A much larger clone differs from this one at a single base, so this may be a read error. The rearrangement links TRBV27 to TRBJ2-7; TRBD1 agrees at 10 bases. V was clipped by 6 bases and J by 4 bases; unmatched bases: 6. This CDR3 contains 14 residues. The V gene's germline CDR1 is MNHEY and CDR2 SMNVEV (reference sequence). CDR3: CASRLRTGGYEQYF. CDR3 in DNA: TGTGCCAGCAGGTTAAGGACAGGGGGTTACGAGCAGTACTTC.

The V gene is TRBV12-3 or TRBV12-4, the J gene TRBJ2-5; TRBD2 agrees at 9 bases. The CDR3 consists of 16 residues. V shed 2 bases, J shed 5 bases, and the junction held 9 bases outside the gene matches. The CDR3 bases are TGTGCCAGCAGTTTATCTGCGGGAGGGTCTCGGGAGACCCAGTACTTC. Translated, it gives CASSLSAGGSRETQYF.

CDR3 nucleotides: TGTGCCAGCTCACCACCGGGGGACTATAATTCACCCCTCCACTTT. Translating it yields CASSPPGDYNSPLHF. V is TRBV18 and J is TRBJ1-6; tentative D call: TRBD1 (5 bases). Trimming took off 0 bases at V and 3 bases at J, with 6 bases between the two ends. Germline V gene sequence: CDR1 KGHSH, CDR2 LQKENI. This CDR3 comprises 15 residues.

Only a few counts were recorded for this clonotype. The chain recombines TRBV27 with TRBJ2-5; no definite D call. The CDR3 contains 14 residues. The germline V gene has CDR1 MNHEY and CDR2 SMNVEV (reference sequence). Trimming cost V 5 bases and J 4 bases, with 14 bases left between them. The CDR3: CASSPVEGRETQYF. CDR3 DNA sequence: TGTGCCAGCAGTCCGGTGGAAGGACGAGAGACCCAGTACTTC.

This clonotype was seen at least ten times. V is TRBV4-2 and J is TRBJ2-6; no firm D call. V was cut by 1 base and J by 0 bases, with 4 bases left in between. This CDR3 spans 15 amino acids. Germline assignment: CDR1 LGHNA and CDR2 YNFKEQ. The CDR3 coding sequence is TGTGCCAGCAGCCAAGCGATCTCTGGGGCCAACGTCCTGACTTTC. Translating it yields CASSQAISGANVLTF.

About this clonotype itself: A junction end diverges from the germline sequence, so it may reflect a read error. The rearrangement links TRBV5-1 to TRBJ2-7; D unresolved. The J call may be faulty, since TRBJ2-5 better matches the DNA end. The CDR3 consists of 11 residues. Germline lookup yields CDR1 SGHRS and CDR2 YFSETQ. The CDR3 region has the DNA TGCGCCGGCAGCTTGGGCGAGACCCAGTACTTC. Its protein product is CAGSLGETQYF.

The genes are TRBV19 and TRBJ1-5, with D hard to call. Germline loops: CDR1 LNHDA, CDR2 SQIVND (reference sequence). This CDR3 is built from 12 residues. The ends were cut back, 7 bases at V and 3 bases at J, with 7 bases in the middle. The CDR3 region is CASNVPNQPQHF. DNA of the CDR3: TGTGCCAGTAACGTACCCAATCAGCCCCAGCATTTT. Drawing the rest from reference TRBV19 and TRBJ1-5, the complete variable domain is DGGITQSPKYLFRKEGQNVTLSCEQNLNHDAMYWYRQDPGQGLRLIYYSQIVNDFQKGDIAEGYSVSREKKESFPLTVTSAQKNPTAFYLCASNVPNQPQHFGDGTRLSIL.

Many counts were recorded for this clonotype. V gene TRBV13 combines with J gene TRBJ2-7; D remains ambiguous. The V gene lost 5 bases and the J gene lost 7 bases, with 12 bases spanning the gap. Germline CDR1 is PRHDT and CDR2 is FYEKMQ (reference sequence). The CDR3 totals 12 residues. CDR3 DNA sequence: TGTGCCAGCAGCGCGGACCTTACGGAGCAGTACTTC. It encodes CASSADLTEQYF.

The CDR3 nucleotides are TGCGCCAGCAGTCGAGGACAGGGAGTTTATGATTCACCCCTCCACTTT. It codes for CASSRGQGVYDSPLHF. The genes are TRBV5-1 and TRBJ1-6; 8 bases are shared with TRBD1. This CDR3 region has 16 residues. Germline trimming cut 5 bases from V and 8 bases from J; bases unmatched to any gene: 12. The germline V gene has CDR1 SGHRS and CDR2 YFSETQ.

This clonotype has only one observation. A much larger clone differs by one base, so this may be a read error. The chain uses TRBV5-1 and TRBJ2-1; D might be TRBD2 (6 bases). This CDR3 is 16 amino acids long. Germline V gene sequence: CDR1 SGHRS, CDR2 YFSETQ. Trimming took off 4 bases at V and 2 bases at J, with 16 bases between the two ends. The CDR3: CASSPSLAMPYNEQFF. In DNA form, the CDR3 reads TGCGCCAGCAGCCCGAGTCTAGCGATGCCCTACAATGAGCAGTTCTTC.

This clonotype was counted many times. This chain links TRBV7-2 with TRBJ2-7; possible D gene TRBD2, 6 bases. The V gene lost 5 bases and the J gene lost 0 bases, with 8 bases spanning the gap. The CDR3 contains 13 residues. Germline CDR1 and CDR2: SGHTA and FQGNSA. CDR3 in DNA: TGTGCCAGCAGCCGGGACTTCTCCTACGAGCAGTACTTC. Translation gives CASSRDFSYEQYF. The full variable domain, in which reference TRBV7-2 and TRBJ2-7 provide the parts outside the CDR3, is GAGVSQSPSNKVTEKGKDVELRCDPISGHTALYWYRQSLGQGLEFLIYFQGNSAPDKSGLPSDRFSAERTGGSVSTLTIQRTQQEDSAVYLCASSRDFSYEQYFGPGTRLTVT.

This clonotype was seen repeatedly, ten times or more. The chain recombines TRBV28 with TRBJ2-7, with 8 bases aligning to TRBD1. The V segment lost 5 bases and the J segment 6 bases; nucleotides outside the gene matches: 6. The length of the CDR3 is 13 residues. Germline CDR1 reads MDHEN; CDR2 reads SYDVKM. The CDR3 coding sequence is TGTGCCAGCAGTCTCAGCACAGGGGGCGAGCAGTACTTC. It yields the protein CASSLSTGGEQYF.

The rearrangement links TRBV7-3 to TRBJ2-1; TRBD2 matches at 10 bases. Germline V gene sequence: CDR1 SGHTA, CDR2 FQGTGA. The CDR3 has 12 amino acids. Losses at the gene ends were 5 bases for V and 10 bases for J; bases not matched to a gene: 2. For the CDR3, the DNA is TGTGCCAGCAGCCGAGCGGGGGGGGAGCAGTTCTTC. This codes for CASSRAGGEQFF.

With regard to this clonotype: With a much larger clone just one base away, this may be a read error. CDR3 nucleotide sequence: TGCAGCGTTAATGCAGTGGAGGAGACCCGGTACTTC. It encodes CSVNAVEETRYF. The chain has TRBV29-1 and TRBJ2-7; D possibly corresponds to TRBD2 (5 bases). The CDR3 runs to 12 residues. The germline V gene encodes CDR1 SQVTM and CDR2 ANQGSEA. V was trimmed by 5 bases and J by 12 bases, leaving 20 bases between them.

The sample holds one count of this clonotype. The junction does not match germline at one end; this may be a read error. The chain joins TRBV20-1 to TRBJ1-5; D may be TRBD1 (5 bases). Germline V gene data show CDR1 as DFQATT and CDR2 as SNEGSKA (reference sequence). CDR3 length: 13 amino acids. The DNA for the CDR3 is TGCAGTGCTAAGAGGCAGGGCAATCGGCCCCAGCATTTT. Translation gives CSAKRQGNRPQHF.

In this sample, this clonotype turned up many times. This chain connects TRBV7-2 to TRBJ2-7; 7 positions match TRBD2. Germline values: CDR1 SGHTA, CDR2 FQGNSA. V dropped 4 bases and J dropped 7; count of bases not matched to a gene: 13. CDR3 size: 15 residues. CDR3: CASSSDAGLVREQYF. DNA of the CDR3: TGTGCCAGCAGCTCCGATGCTGGACTAGTCAGGGAGCAGTACTTC.

This clonotype has ten or more counts. The genes are TRBV10-1 and TRBJ2-5; no clear D gene. The CDR3 contains 14 residues. Germline assignment: CDR1 WNHNN and CDR2 SYGVQD (reference sequence). Trimming removed 3 bases from V and 1 base from J, with 9 bases in between. CDR3 amino acids: CASSDFGSQETQYF. The CDR3, as DNA: TGCGCCAGCAGTGATTTTGGCAGCCAAGAGACCCAGTACTTC.